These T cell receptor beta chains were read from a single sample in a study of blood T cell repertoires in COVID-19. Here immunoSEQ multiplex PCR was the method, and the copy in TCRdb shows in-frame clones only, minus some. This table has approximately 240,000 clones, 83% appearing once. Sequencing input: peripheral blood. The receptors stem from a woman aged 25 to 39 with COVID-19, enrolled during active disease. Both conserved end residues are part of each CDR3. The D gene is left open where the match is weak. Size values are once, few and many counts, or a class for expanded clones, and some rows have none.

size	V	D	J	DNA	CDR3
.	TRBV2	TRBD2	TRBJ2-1	TGTGCCAGCAGTGAATTTGGGGCGGGAGGCGTCAATGAGCAGTTCTTC	CASSEFGAGGVNEQFF
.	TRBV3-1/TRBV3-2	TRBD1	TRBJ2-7	TGTGCCAGCAGCCGGAGACAGGGTTACGAGCAGTACTTC	CASSRRQGYEQYF
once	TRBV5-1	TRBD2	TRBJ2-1	TGCGCCAGCAGCCCGTCTAGCGGGAGCCTCAATGAGCAGTTCTTC	CASSPSSGSLNEQFF
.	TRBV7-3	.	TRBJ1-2	TGTGCCAGCAGCCCCTCCGGGACTTACTATGGCTACACCTTC	CASSPSGTYYGYTF
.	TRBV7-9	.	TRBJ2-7	TGTGCCAGCAGCAGGGCCGGGGAGATCTACGAGCAGTACTTC	CASSRAGEIYEQYF
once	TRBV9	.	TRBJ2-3	TGTGCCAGCAGCGTAGCAGGCAGGGCCACAGATACGCAGTATTTT	CASSVAGRATDTQYF
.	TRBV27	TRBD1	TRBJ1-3	TGTGCCAGCAGTTATAGGGGGCACAGGCGATACTCTGGAAACACCATATATTTT	CASSYRGHRRYSGNTIYF
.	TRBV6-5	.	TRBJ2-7	TGTGCCAGCAGTTACTCGTGGGGTAGCGACTCCTACGAGCAGTACTTC	CASSYSWGSDSYEQYF
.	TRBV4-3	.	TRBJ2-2	TGCGCCAGCAGCCAAGAATCCCGGGGGTCCGGGGAGCTGTTTTTT	CASSQESRGSGELFF
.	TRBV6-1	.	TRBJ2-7	TGTGCCAGCAGTGACAGGGGGGACGACGAGCAGTACTTC	CASSDRGDDEQYF
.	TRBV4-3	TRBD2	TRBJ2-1	TGCGCCAGCAGCCAAGGAACTAGCGGGTACAATGAGCAGTTCTTC	CASSQGTSGYNEQFF
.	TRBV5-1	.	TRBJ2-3	TGCGCCAGCAGCTACGAGTTTCTCACAGATACGCAGTATTTT	CASSYEFLTDTQYF
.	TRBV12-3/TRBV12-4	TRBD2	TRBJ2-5	TGTGCCAGCACCTCCCGGGGGGGGGCCCAGTACTTC	CASTSRGGAQYF
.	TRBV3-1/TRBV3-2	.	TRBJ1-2	TGTGCCAGCACAGCTGACAGGTCTAACTATGGCTACACCTTC	CASTADRSNYGYTF
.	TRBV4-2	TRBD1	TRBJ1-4	TGTGCCAGCAGCCCTCCCGGGACAGACTGGGGGGAAAAACTGTTTTTT	CASSPPGTDWGEKLFF
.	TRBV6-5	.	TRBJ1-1	TGTGCCAGCAGCCTCCTAGTTGAAGCTTTCTTT	CASSLLVEAFF
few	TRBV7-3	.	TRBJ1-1	TGTGCCAGCAGCTTACAGCGTATGAACACTGAAGCTTTCTTT	CASSLQRMNTEAFF
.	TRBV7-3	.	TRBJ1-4	TGTGCCAGCAGCCCCACAGGGTTAGGGGAAAAACTGTTTTTT	CASSPTGLGEKLFF
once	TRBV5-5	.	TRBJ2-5	TGTGCCAGCAGCCTCCGGGACATAAAAGAGACCCAGTACTTC	CASSLRDIKETQYF
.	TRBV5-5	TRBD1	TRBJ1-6	TGTGCCAGCAGCGCGACAGGGGGCTCACAGGCCCTCCACTTT	CASSATGGSQALHF
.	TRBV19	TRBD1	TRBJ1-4	TGTGCCAGTAGTCCCAGACAGGGAAAGGAAAAACTGTTTTTT	CASSPRQGKEKLFF
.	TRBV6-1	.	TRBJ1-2	TGTGCCAGCAGTGATAGACATGGAAACTATGGCTACACCTTC	CASSDRHGNYGYTF
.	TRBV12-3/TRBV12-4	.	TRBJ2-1	TGTGCCAGCCAATTTTACAATGAGCAGTTCTTC	CASQFYNEQFF
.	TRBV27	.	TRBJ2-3	TGTGCCAGCAGTCCCACATTTTTTGATACGCAGTATTTT	CASSPTFFDTQYF
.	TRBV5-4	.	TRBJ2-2	TGTGCCAGCAGCTTACTCGGGGAGCTGTTTTTT	CASSLLGELFF
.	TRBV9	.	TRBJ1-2	TGTGCCAGCAGCGTAGTGGGACAAAGGGAGGGGTCTAACTATGGCTACACCTTC	CASSVVGQREGSNYGYTF
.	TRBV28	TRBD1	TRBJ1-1	TGTGCCAGCCACAGGGGGATGAACACTGAAGCTTTCTTT	CASHRGMNTEAFF
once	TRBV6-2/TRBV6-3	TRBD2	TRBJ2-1	TGTGCCAGCAGTTCCCCTAGCGGGAGGGCCCCCGGAGCCTACAATGAGCAGTTCTTC	CASSSPSGRAPGAYNEQFF
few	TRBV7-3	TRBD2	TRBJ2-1	TGTGCCAGCAGCTCCCTTTCGGGAGGTCGGAATGAGCAGTTCTTC	CASSSLSGGRNEQFF
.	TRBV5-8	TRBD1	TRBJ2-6	TGTGCCAGCAGCGGCGGACAGGGTCGTGGTGGGGCCAACGTCCTGACTTTC	CASSGGQGRGGANVLTF
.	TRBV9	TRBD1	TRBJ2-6	TGTGCCAGCAGCGTAGGTGGGACAGGGGACTCTGGGGCCAACGTCCTGACTTTC	CASSVGGTGDSGANVLTF